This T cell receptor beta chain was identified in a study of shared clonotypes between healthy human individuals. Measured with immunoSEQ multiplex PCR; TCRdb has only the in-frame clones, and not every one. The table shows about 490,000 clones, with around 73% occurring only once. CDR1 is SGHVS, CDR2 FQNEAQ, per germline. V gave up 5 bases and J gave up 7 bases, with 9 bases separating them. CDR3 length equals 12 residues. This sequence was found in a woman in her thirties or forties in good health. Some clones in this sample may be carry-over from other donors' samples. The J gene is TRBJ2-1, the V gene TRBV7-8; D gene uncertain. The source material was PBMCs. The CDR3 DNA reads TGTGCCAGCAGCCGAGTTCGGAATGAGCAGTTCTTC. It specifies CASSRVRNEQFF.